The rows below give T cell receptor beta chains drawn from one sample of a study of cytomegalovirus exposure and HLA in healthy donors. The repertoire was sequenced with immunoSEQ multiplex PCR; TCRdb's copy has only in-frame clones and lacks some. The sample lists hundreds of thousands of clones, over 75% occurring once. Sequencing was performed on PBMCs. The receptors originated from a male donor in good health and CMV-seronegative. Both conserved end residues are part of each CDR3. The order of the fields is J gene, clone size, V gene, D gene, CDR3 DNA, CDR3 protein. D genes are given only for firm matches. Where a row states a size, it is once, few, many or the class of an expanded clone; other rows omit it.

j_call: TRBJ1-4
clone_size: NA
v_call: TRBV28
d_call: NA
cdr3_nt: TGTGCCAGCAGTTTAGAGGCTGAAAAACTGTTTTTT
cdr3_aa: CASSLEAEKLFF

j_call: TRBJ2-5
clone_size: NA
v_call: TRBV6-5
d_call: NA
cdr3_nt: TGTGCCAGCAGTCCCTGGGTCTGGAGGGATGAGACCCAGTACTTC
cdr3_aa: CASSPWVWRDETQYF

j_call: TRBJ2-7
clone_size: NA
v_call: TRBV6-5
d_call: TRBD1
cdr3_nt: TGTGCCAGCAGTTCCGGGACAGCAGCCTACGAGCAGTACTTC
cdr3_aa: CASSSGTAAYEQYF

j_call: TRBJ1-5
clone_size: few
v_call: TRBV14
d_call: NA
cdr3_nt: TGTGCCAGCAGCCTCTCAGGGCTTGGTCAGCCCCAGCATTTT
cdr3_aa: CASSLSGLGQPQHF

j_call: TRBJ2-4
clone_size: NA
v_call: TRBV13
d_call: NA
cdr3_nt: TGTGCCAGCAGCTTAAGAAAGGGGGAAAACATTCAGTACTTC
cdr3_aa: CASSLRKGENIQYF

j_call: TRBJ2-3
clone_size: NA
v_call: TRBV4-1
d_call: TRBD2
cdr3_nt: TGCGCCAGCAGCCAAGATCCCCCTGGCGGGAGGACAGATACGCAGTATTTT
cdr3_aa: CASSQDPPGGRTDTQYF

j_call: TRBJ1-2
clone_size: NA
v_call: TRBV6-1
d_call: NA
cdr3_nt: TGTGCCAGCAGTGAAGGGGCCAGCTATGGCTACACCTTC
cdr3_aa: CASSEGASYGYTF

j_call: TRBJ1-6
clone_size: NA
v_call: TRBV9
d_call: NA
cdr3_nt: TGTGCCAGCAGACGGGGGGCCGGCTCCTATAATTCACCCCTCCACTTT
cdr3_aa: CASRRGAGSYNSPLHF

j_call: TRBJ2-3
clone_size: NA
v_call: TRBV7-9
d_call: TRBD1
cdr3_nt: TGTGCCAGCAGCTCCCGAACAGGGGTTTCGCAGTATTTT
cdr3_aa: CASSSRTGVSQYF

j_call: TRBJ2-7
clone_size: NA
v_call: TRBV2
d_call: NA
cdr3_nt: TGTGCCAGCAGTGGGCGGGGGCCTACTTCTAACTACGAGCAGTACTTC
cdr3_aa: CASSGRGPTSNYEQYF

j_call: TRBJ2-5
clone_size: NA
v_call: TRBV10-3
d_call: TRBD1
cdr3_nt: TGTGCCATCAGTGGGGACAGCGAAGAGACCCAGTACTTC
cdr3_aa: CAISGDSEETQYF

j_call: TRBJ2-7
clone_size: NA
v_call: TRBV6-1
d_call: TRBD1
cdr3_nt: TGTGCCAGCAGTGAAAAGGGACAGTCCTACGAGCAGTACTTC
cdr3_aa: CASSEKGQSYEQYF

j_call: TRBJ1-5
clone_size: NA
v_call: TRBV30
d_call: TRBD1
cdr3_nt: TGTGCCTGGAGTCTTGGGACAGCAGGGGCCCATCAGCCCCAGCATTTT
cdr3_aa: CAWSLGTAGAHQPQHF

j_call: TRBJ1-5
clone_size: NA
v_call: TRBV30
d_call: NA
cdr3_nt: TGTGCCTTTTGGGGGGGGAGTAATAGCAATCAGCCCCAGCATTTT
cdr3_aa: CAFWGGSNSNQPQHF

j_call: TRBJ2-5
clone_size: NA
v_call: TRBV6-5
d_call: TRBD1
cdr3_nt: TGTGCCAGCAGGGGCGACAGGGCGGGAGAGACCCAGTACTTC
cdr3_aa: CASRGDRAGETQYF

j_call: TRBJ1-1
clone_size: NA
v_call: TRBV18
d_call: TRBD1
cdr3_nt: TGTGCCAGCTCAGGCGGACAGGGGAACACTGAAGCTTTCTTT
cdr3_aa: CASSGGQGNTEAFF

j_call: TRBJ2-7
clone_size: once
v_call: TRBV6-1
d_call: NA
cdr3_nt: TGTGCCAGCAGCTATGGGTCAGGGTATACCTACGAGCAGTACTTC
cdr3_aa: CASSYGSGYTYEQYF

j_call: TRBJ1-4
clone_size: NA
v_call: TRBV10-3
d_call: TRBD1
cdr3_nt: TGTGCCATCAGTGAGCCGAACAGGGGCGGGGAAAAACTGTTTTTT
cdr3_aa: CAISEPNRGGEKLFF

j_call: TRBJ2-3
clone_size: NA
v_call: TRBV19
d_call: TRBD2
cdr3_nt: TGTGCCAGTAGCCTGGGACTAGCGGGGACAGATACGCAGTATTTT
cdr3_aa: CASSLGLAGTDTQYF

j_call: TRBJ1-1
clone_size: NA
v_call: TRBV19
d_call: NA
cdr3_nt: TGTGCCAGTGGTATACCCCCGGTGGGGGGGCGTGGTAAGACTGAAGCTTTCTTT
cdr3_aa: CASGIPPVGGRGKTEAFF

j_call: TRBJ2-7
clone_size: NA
v_call: TRBV28
d_call: NA
cdr3_nt: TGTGCCAGCAGGTCGGGGGATTACGAGCAGTACTTC
cdr3_aa: CASRSGDYEQYF

j_call: TRBJ2-3
clone_size: NA
v_call: TRBV5-4
d_call: NA
cdr3_nt: TGTGCCAGCAGCCCCGGGGCAGGGACGGGGGCAGATACGCAGTATTTT
cdr3_aa: CASSPGAGTGADTQYF

j_call: TRBJ2-3
clone_size: NA
v_call: TRBV25-1
d_call: NA
cdr3_nt: TGTGCCAGCAGTGAATGGGGGCCAGATACGCAGTATTTT
cdr3_aa: CASSEWGPDTQYF

j_call: TRBJ2-3
clone_size: NA
v_call: TRBV4-3
d_call: TRBD2
cdr3_nt: TGCGCCAGCAGCCAAGATACAACTAGCGGGAGGGCCTATCCAGATACGCAGTATTTT
cdr3_aa: CASSQDTTSGRAYPDTQYF

j_call: TRBJ1-1
clone_size: many
v_call: TRBV5-4
d_call: NA
cdr3_nt: TGTGCCAGCAGCTTGGTATCGGCAGGGATGAACACTGAAGCTTTCTTT
cdr3_aa: CASSLVSAGMNTEAFF

j_call: TRBJ1-5
clone_size: NA
v_call: TRBV7-9
d_call: NA
cdr3_nt: TGTGCCAGCAGCTTAGAGAGGTCGGATCAGCCCCAGCATTTT
cdr3_aa: CASSLERSDQPQHF

j_call: TRBJ2-7
clone_size: NA
v_call: TRBV28
d_call: TRBD1
cdr3_nt: TGTGCCAGCAGTTACTCCGGGACAGGGGCCGAGCAGTACTTC
cdr3_aa: CASSYSGTGAEQYF

j_call: TRBJ2-3
clone_size: NA
v_call: TRBV28
d_call: NA
cdr3_nt: TGTGCCAGCAGTTTACAAGATACGCAGTATTTT
cdr3_aa: CASSLQDTQYF

j_call: TRBJ2-7
clone_size: few
v_call: TRBV2
d_call: NA
cdr3_nt: TGTGCCAGCAGGGCGCTTAGGGGTGGCTACGAGCAGTACTTC
cdr3_aa: CASRALRGGYEQYF

j_call: TRBJ1-2
clone_size: NA
v_call: TRBV5-1
d_call: NA
cdr3_nt: TGCGCCAGCAGCTCCATCCAGGAAGGGGCCGGGGGCTACACCTTC
cdr3_aa: CASSSIQEGAGGYTF

j_call: TRBJ2-7
clone_size: NA
v_call: TRBV5-4
d_call: TRBD1
cdr3_nt: TGTGCCAGCAGCTCCGGGACAGGGAAGGGATACGAGCAGTACTTC
cdr3_aa: CASSSGTGKGYEQYF

j_call: TRBJ1-6
clone_size: NA
v_call: TRBV6-5
d_call: NA
cdr3_nt: TGTGCCAGCAGTTACCCGATCGGGGGTTCACCCCTCCACTTT
cdr3_aa: CASSYPIGGSPLHF

j_call: TRBJ1-2
clone_size: NA
v_call: TRBV18
d_call: NA
cdr3_nt: TGTGCCAGCTCACCACCGGCCGGGGAGCATGGCTACACCTTC
cdr3_aa: CASSPPAGEHGYTF

j_call: TRBJ1-2
clone_size: once
v_call: TRBV6-6
d_call: TRBD1
cdr3_nt: TGTGCCAGCAGTCGCGAGACAGGGGGCAGAGGCTACACCTTC
cdr3_aa: CASSRETGGRGYTF

j_call: TRBJ2-7
clone_size: NA
v_call: TRBV5-1
d_call: TRBD2
cdr3_nt: TGCGCCAGCAGCTTGGTCAGCGGGAGACTCGACGAGCAGTACTTC
cdr3_aa: CASSLVSGRLDEQYF

j_call: TRBJ1-6
clone_size: NA
v_call: TRBV7-3
d_call: TRBD1
cdr3_nt: TGTGCCAGCAGCTTAGCAGGGGGCCGTAATTCACCCCTCCACTTT
cdr3_aa: CASSLAGGRNSPLHF

j_call: TRBJ1-2
clone_size: NA
v_call: TRBV4-3
d_call: TRBD1
cdr3_nt: TGCGCCAGCAGCCAAGATACTGGGACAGGGAACGGCTACACCTTC
cdr3_aa: CASSQDTGTGNGYTF

j_call: TRBJ2-1
clone_size: NA
v_call: TRBV4-2
d_call: TRBD2
cdr3_nt: TGTGCCAGCAGCCAAGCCGGGACTAGGGACAATGAGCAGTTCTTC
cdr3_aa: CASSQAGTRDNEQFF

j_call: TRBJ1-5
clone_size: NA
v_call: TRBV7-6
d_call: NA
cdr3_nt: TGTGCCAGCAGCTTAGGGCATAGTAGCAATCAGTCCCAGCATTTT
cdr3_aa: CASSLGHSSNQSQHF

j_call: TRBJ2-7
clone_size: NA
v_call: TRBV5-1
d_call: TRBD2
cdr3_nt: TGCGCCAGCAGCGGCCAGCGGGAAGTTAACTACGAGCAGTACTTC
cdr3_aa: CASSGQREVNYEQYF

j_call: TRBJ2-1
clone_size: NA
v_call: TRBV5-4
d_call: TRBD1
cdr3_nt: TGTGCCAGCAGCTCCTCAATTGGGGGACAGGGGGCGTCCAATGAGCAGTTCTTC
cdr3_aa: CASSSSIGGQGASNEQFF

j_call: TRBJ2-7
clone_size: NA
v_call: TRBV6-6
d_call: TRBD2
cdr3_nt: TGTGCCAGCACCTTCTGGACTAGCGGGAGCTACGAGCAGTACTTC
cdr3_aa: CASTFWTSGSYEQYF

j_call: TRBJ1-2
clone_size: NA
v_call: TRBV5-4
d_call: NA
cdr3_nt: TGTGCCAGCAGCCGGGCTTGGTCCGGGAATGGCTACACCTTC
cdr3_aa: CASSRAWSGNGYTF

j_call: TRBJ1-1
clone_size: few
v_call: TRBV19
d_call: TRBD1
cdr3_nt: TGTGCCAGTAAGGAACAGGGGGACACTGAAGCTTTCTTT
cdr3_aa: CASKEQGDTEAFF

j_call: TRBJ1-2
clone_size: NA
v_call: TRBV15
d_call: TRBD1
cdr3_nt: TGTGCCACGGACACCGGGGACAGGCTTTTATTAGGCTACACCTTC
cdr3_aa: CATDTGDRLLLGYTF